What follows are 17 T cell receptor beta chains derived from one specimen sequenced in a study of breast tumors, draining lymph nodes, adjacent tissues. TCRdb analysed the multiplex PCR reads with MiXCR anew, one entry per CDR3 protein. The repertoire holds about 22,000 distinct CDR3 sequences, about 54% seen once, with 13% to 15% in the top ten. The sequencing input was breast tumor tissue. The receptors derive from a female donor with breast cancer. Some clones in this sample may be carry-over from other donors' samples.

This clonotype was seen ten or more times. The V call is TRBV7-2, the J call TRBJ2-5; possibly TRBD2 for D (6 bases). This CDR3 contains 12 residues. Germline CDR1 SGHTA, CDR2 FQGNSA. V lost 10 bases and J lost 7, with 16 bases in between. CDR3 coding DNA: TGTGCCACCCAGGACATCGGGGGGACCCAGTACTTC. Translated, it gives CATQDIGGTQYF.

V and J are TRBV4-1 and TRBJ2-7; 11 positions agree with TRBD2. The germline CDR1 and CDR2 sequences are MGHRA and YSYEKL. This CDR3 has 15 residues. J was trimmed by 3 bases and V by 5 bases; bases with no gene match: 6. CDR3 nucleotides: TGCGCCAGCAGCTTCCGACTAGCGGGGTTCTACGAGCAGTACTTC. The encoded protein is CASSFRLAGFYEQYF.

A word on this clonotype: No DNA is shown, since the ends of the CDR3 on it are uncertain; the CDR3 is the one TCRdb lists. This chain joins TRBV7-9 and TRBJ2-1; the table calls TRBD2, which could not be checked here. Germline assignment: CDR1 SEHNR and CDR2 FQNEAQ (reference sequence). The CDR3 contains 24 residues when both ends are counted. CDR3 protein: CASSFYICSARVPRTSGSGNEQFF.

This clonotype is medium-sized (0.01 to 0.1%) in the sample. In DNA form, the CDR3 reads TGTGCCACCAGTGATTCTCGGAGGTCCTACGAGCAGTACTTC. It codes for CATSDSRRSYEQYF. This chain links TRBV24-1 with TRBJ2-7; a weak D match, TRBD2 (5 bases). The CDR3 totals 14 residues. Germline V gene lookup returns CDR1 KGHDR and CDR2 SFDVKD. The V and J ends lost 2 bases and 1 base respectively, with 8 bases between them.

CDR3 loop: CATSSQGSTGPYEQYF. For the CDR3, the DNA is TGTGCCACCAGCAGCCAAGGATCGACAGGCCCCTACGAGCAGTACTTC. The chain uses TRBV15 and TRBJ2-7, with D possibly being TRBD1 (6 bases). Trimming took off 3 bases at V and 2 bases at J, with 17 bases between the two ends. Per germline, CDR1 LNHNV and CDR2 YYDKDF (reference sequence). The CDR3 extends over 16 amino acids.

J is TRBJ2-7 and V is TRBV11-2; possibly TRBD1 or TRBD2 for D (5 bases each). The V gene lost 4 bases and the J gene lost 6 bases, with 16 bases spanning the gap. CDR3 length: 14 residues. Germline values: CDR1 SGHAT, CDR2 FQNNGV. The CDR3 DNA is TGTGCCAGCAGCTCTCCTCCCTTGGGGGTCGAGCAGTACTTC. Protein: CASSSPPLGVEQYF.

The rearrangement links TRBV20-1 to TRBJ1-5, with TRBD1 matching over 7 bases. CDR3 size: 14 residues. V gave up 5 bases and J gave up 0 bases; unmatched junction bases: 4. Germline CDR1 is DFQATT and CDR2 is SNEGSKA (reference sequence). The CDR3 bases are TGCAGTGCTCCCCAGGGGGGTAGCAATCAGCCCCAGCATTTT. The encoded protein is CSAPQGGSNQPQHF.

This clonotype rates as medium-sized. V is TRBV4-3 and J is TRBJ1-2, with D unresolved. Germline lookup yields CDR1 LGHNA and CDR2 YSLEER. CDR3 length: 15 residues. Deletions cut 1 base from V and 2 bases from J, with 11 bases between. CDR3 DNA: TGCGCCAGCAGCCAAGGGTCGGGTCTCAACTATGGCTACACCTTC. Translation gives CASSQGSGLNYGYTF.

There are a few counts of this clonotype. This chain uses TRBV20-1 with TRBJ1-2, with 10 nucleotides matching TRBD1. CDR3 length equals 14 residues. After removal of 0 bases from V and 4 bases from J, the junction contained 2 bases not matched to a gene. Germline CDR1 and CDR2: DFQATT and SNEGSKA (reference sequence). Here the CDR3 DNA reads TGCAGTGCTAGAGAGGGACAGGGGTTCTATGGCTACACCTTC. Translation: CSAREGQGFYGYTF.

The J gene is TRBJ2-3, the V gene TRBV20-1; TRBD1 aligns across 9 bases. This CDR3 contains 16 residues. Per the germline V gene, CDR1 is DFQATT and CDR2 is SNEGSKA (reference sequence). V lost 6 bases, J lost 4 bases, and 14 bases stayed unmatched. CDR3 region: CSATGQGGVSPDTQYF. The CDR3 nucleotides are TGCAGTGCCACGGGACAGGGAGGTGTCAGTCCAGATACGCAGTATTTT.

The table lists this clonotype with many counts. The chain employs TRBV27 and TRBJ2-3; unclear D gene. V lost 6 bases, J lost 0 bases, and 10 bases lay in between. CDR1 is MNHEY and CDR2 is SMNVEV in the germline V gene (reference sequence). This CDR3 comprises 14 residues. This chain's CDR3 is CASSQRYSTDTQYF. For the CDR3, the DNA is TGTGCCAGCAGCCAACGATATAGCACAGATACGCAGTATTTT.

The sample holds many counts of this clonotype. This chain uses TRBV6-2 or TRBV6-3 with TRBJ1-2; no clear D. The CDR3 has 14 amino acids. Trimming pared 5 bases from V and 0 bases from J, leaving 10 bases between. CDR1 and CDR2 (germline): MNHEY, SVGEGT. The CDR3 is CASSHPVANYGYTF. The CDR3 DNA reads as TGTGCCAGCAGTCACCCGGTCGCTAACTATGGCTACACCTTC.

The gene calls are TRBV4-3 and TRBJ2-7; D is unresolved. Trimming removed 1 base from V and 1 base from J, with 8 bases in between. This CDR3 spans 14 amino acids. Germline CDR1 LGHNA, CDR2 YSLEER. The CDR3 here is CASSQVDGSYEQYF. The CDR3 DNA is TGCGCCAGCAGCCAAGTCGACGGGTCCTACGAGCAGTACTTC.

V gene TRBV20-1 combines with J gene TRBJ2-7; no definite D call. Trimming left V 0 bases short and J 3 bases short, with 9 bases between. Germline assignment: CDR1 DFQATT and CDR2 SNEGSKA (reference sequence). CDR3 length: 13 residues. The CDR3 region is CSARDPQNYEQYF. The CDR3 nucleotides read TGCAGTGCTAGAGATCCGCAAAACTACGAGCAGTACTTC.

The rearrangement uses TRBV7-3 and TRBJ2-7; 11 bases fit TRBD2. The CDR3 covers 19 residues. Germline V gene data show CDR1 as SGHTA and CDR2 as FQGTGA. J lost 3 bases, V lost 4 bases, and 17 bases had no gene match. The DNA for the CDR3 is TGTGCCAGCAGCTCTCCGGTGGGTAGCGGGAGGGGCCCAAACTACGAGCAGTACTTC. This codes for CASSSPVGSGRGPNYEQYF.

V is TRBV7-3 and J is TRBJ2-7; 8 bases are a match to TRBD2. The germline V gene encodes CDR1 SGHTA and CDR2 FQGTGA. Losses at the gene ends were 7 bases for V and 5 bases for J; bases not matched to a gene: 10. The CDR3 has 14 amino acids. The CDR3: CASTKTAGGNEQYF. CDR3 DNA sequence: TGTGCCAGCACCAAGACGGCGGGAGGTAACGAGCAGTACTTC.

This chain joins TRBV20-1 and TRBJ2-7; 9 nucleotides line up with TRBD2. The CDR3 totals 13 residues. Trimming took 6 bases from V and 2 from J; bases not matched to a gene: 5. The germline gives CDR1 DFQATT, CDR2 SNEGSKA (reference sequence). In DNA form, the CDR3 reads TGCAGTGCGCCGACTAGCGGCGCCTACGAGCAGTACTTC. As protein: CSAPTSGAYEQYF.